Each of the 20 T cell receptor beta chains below was sequenced from the same sample in a study of control samples from healthy donors and cancer patients. Using immunoSEQ multiplex PCR, the repertoire was profiled, and TCRdb retains in-frame clones only, with some absent. The repertoire holds around 140,000 clones, with 80% to 95% as singletons. The specimen sequenced was blood. The receptors here all came from a woman in her forties or fifties in good health.

This clone was counted only a few times. The V gene is TRBV3-1 (or the pseudogene TRBV3-2), the J gene TRBJ1-1; 10 positions match TRBD1. Germline trimming cut 1 base from V and 5 bases from J; bases unmatched to any gene: 13. Germline V lookup: CDR1 LGHDT, CDR2 YNNKEL (reference sequence). This CDR3 spans 18 amino acids. The CDR3 nucleotides are TGTGCCAGCAGCCAAGGACGGACAGGGGGAAGGTTTCAGACTGAAGCTTTCTTT. The encoded protein is CASSQGRTGGRFQTEAFF.

V gene TRBV5-1 combines with J gene TRBJ1-4; 9 bases agree with TRBD1. The germline V gene encodes CDR1 SGHRS and CDR2 YFSETQ. The CDR3 has 15 residues. V trimming: 4 bases; J trimming: 3 bases; junction bases outside the gene matches: 4. The CDR3 is CASSIQGAPNEKLFF. The CDR3 region has the DNA TGCGCCAGCAGCATACAGGGGGCCCCTAATGAAAAACTGTTTTTT.

V is TRBV7-8 and J is TRBJ2-3; 8 bases map to TRBD2. The germline V gene has CDR1 SGHVS and CDR2 FQNEAQ. This CDR3 is built from 17 residues. The J segment lost 2 bases and the V segment lost 1 base, leaving 8 bases of the junction unmatched. DNA for the CDR3: TGTGCCAGCAGCTTAGAGGCGACTAGCGCGCACACAGATACGCAGTATTTT. As protein: CASSLEATSAHTDTQYF.

This rearrangement joins TRBV7-9 to TRBJ1-1, with D unclear. The CDR3 is 13 residues long. The ends were cut back, 5 bases at V and 6 bases at J, with 13 bases in the middle. Germline-derived CDR1 and CDR2 are SEHNR and FQNEAQ (reference sequence). DNA for the CDR3: TGTGCCAGCAGCCTTAAAAAGGATTCTGAAGCTTTCTTT. It is translated as CASSLKKDSEAFF.

The V call is TRBV24-1, the J call TRBJ2-2; D gene ambiguous. Deletions cut 0 bases from V and 6 bases from J, with 7 bases between. The CDR3 runs to 14 residues. Germline CDR1 KGHDR, CDR2 SFDVKD. The CDR3 sequence is CATSDLLRSGELFF. In nucleotides, the CDR3 is TGTGCCACCAGTGATTTGCTTCGGTCCGGGGAGCTGTTTTTT.

The rearrangement uses TRBV5-1 and TRBJ1-1; 8 bases match TRBD1. The CDR3 is made up of 12 amino acids. CDR1 and CDR2 (germline): SGHRS, YFSETQ. The ends lost 4 bases at V and 10 bases at J; junction bases unmatched: 6. In DNA form, the CDR3 reads TGCGCCAGCAGCCCTGCTGGGACAGGAGCTTTCTTT. Its protein is CASSPAGTGAFF.

With respect to this clone: Additional DNA sequences in this sample encode the identical CDR3. The rearrangement uses TRBV5-4 and TRBJ2-6, with D maybe TRBD2 (5 bases). V lost 4 bases and J 1 base, leaving 12 bases between the germline ends. The germline CDR1 and CDR2 sequences are SGHNT and YYREEE (reference sequence). This CDR3 spans 16 amino acids. CDR3 in DNA: TGTGCCAGCAGCCCGCCACGCGGGTCTGGGGCCAACGTCCTGACTTTC. Translating gives CASSPPRGSGANVLTF. Full variable domain (remainder filled in from reference TRBV5-4 and TRBJ2-6): ETGVTQSPTHLIKTRGQQVTLRCSSQSGHNTVSWYQQALGQGPQFIFQYYREEENGRGNFPPRFSGLQFPNYSSELNVNALELDDSALYLCASSPPRGSGANVLTFGAGSRLTVL.

The chain combines TRBV7-9 with TRBJ2-3; 7 nucleotides match TRBD1. V lost 3 bases, J lost 2 bases, and 2 bases stayed unmatched. CDR1 and CDR2 from the germline V gene are SEHNR and FQNEAQ (reference sequence). This CDR3 is built from 14 residues. In DNA, the CDR3 is TGTGCCAGCAGCTTGGGACAGTACACAGATACGCAGTATTTT. Translation: CASSLGQYTDTQYF.

This clone was detected only once. This chain's CDR3 is CASSAGISATNEKLFF. Written as DNA, the CDR3 is TGTGCCAGCAGTGCAGGGATCAGCGCAACTAATGAAAAACTGTTTTTT. The chain employs TRBV25-1 and TRBJ1-4; the D gene is possibly TRBD1 (5 bases). Germline V gene sequence: CDR1 MGHDK, CDR2 SYGVNS. The CDR3 length is 16 residues. The V gene lost 4 bases and the J gene lost 0 bases, with 12 bases spanning the gap. Full variable domain (remainder filled in from reference TRBV25-1 and TRBJ1-4): EADIYQTPRYLVIGTGKKITLECSQTMGHDKMYWYQQDPGMELHLIHYSYGVNSTEKGDLSSESTVSRIRTEHFPLTLESARPSHTSQYLCASSAGISATNEKLFFGSGTQLSVL.

This clone is a singleton in its sample. This chain links TRBV19 with TRBJ1-2; D perhaps matches TRBD1 (5 bases). Germline values: CDR1 LNHDA, CDR2 SQIVND (reference sequence). V lost 6 bases and J 0 bases, leaving 14 bases between the germline ends. CDR3 length: 15 amino acids. Here the CDR3 DNA reads TGTGCCAGTAGGGGGGAAGGGCGAGCTAACTATGGCTACACCTTC. It codes for CASRGEGRANYGYTF.

This rearrangement joins TRBV5-6 to TRBJ1-2; a possible D gene is TRBD1 (5 bases). The CDR3 is 15 residues long. In germline, CDR1 is SGHDT, CDR2 YYEEEE. V was cut by 0 bases and J by 0 bases, with 9 bases left in between. CDR3 nucleotide sequence: TGTGCCAGCAGCTTGGCCTTAGGGGCTAACTATGGCTACACCTTC. Its protein product is CASSLALGANYGYTF.

V gene TRBV5-1 combines with J gene TRBJ2-2; 9 bases line up with TRBD1. Germline trimming cut 7 bases from V and 4 bases from J; bases unmatched to any gene: 5. CDR3 length: 14 residues. CDR1 SGHRS and CDR2 YFSETQ come from the germline V gene. The CDR3 region is CASAGQGSTGELFF. DNA for the CDR3: TGCGCCAGCGCCGGACAGGGGAGCACCGGGGAGCTGTTTTTT.

Note on this clone: This CDR3 is also generated by other DNA sequences in the sample. The V gene is TRBV5-1, the J gene TRBJ1-2; no firm D call. Germline V gene lookup returns CDR1 SGHRS and CDR2 YFSETQ. This CDR3 region has 14 residues. V lost 0 bases, J lost 4 bases, and 10 bases lay in between. DNA of the CDR3: TGCGCCAGCAGCTTGGATAGGGCTACCTATGGCTACACCTTC. Translated, it gives CASSLDRATYGYTF.

The chain couples TRBV11-1 to TRBJ1-1; TRBD1 is a possible D gene (6 bases). Trimming left V 5 bases short and J 3 bases short, with 13 bases between. The CDR3 loop spans 14 amino acids. CDR1 SGHAT and CDR2 FQDESV come from the germline V gene (reference sequence). The CDR3 bases are TGTGCCAGCAGCACAGGGTTTAGGGACACTGAAGCTTTCTTT. This encodes CASSTGFRDTEAFF.

This chain uses TRBV5-6 with TRBJ1-3; TRBD1 might be the D (5 bases). V dropped 4 bases and J dropped 3 bases, with 14 bases sitting between them. Looked up from germline, CDR1 is SGHDT and CDR2 is YYEEEE. CDR3 size: 15 residues. The CDR3 here is CASSGSDTGGNTIYF. CDR3 DNA: TGTGCCAGCAGCGGTTCGGACACGGGTGGAAACACCATATATTTT.

The V call is TRBV7-2, the J call TRBJ2-1; D is perhaps TRBD1 (5 bases). V dropped 6 bases and J dropped 0 bases, with 15 bases sitting between them. The CDR3 length is 16 residues. Germline CDR1 and CDR2: SGHTA and FQGNSA. The chain's CDR3 is CASSSTRVPSYNEQFF. In DNA, the CDR3 is TGTGCCAGCAGTTCAACCAGGGTACCCTCCTACAATGAGCAGTTCTTC.

A word on this clone: One end of the junction fails to match germline, which may point to a read error. This rearrangement joins TRBV7-7 to TRBJ1-5, with D uncertain. Germline CDR1 and CDR2: SSHAT and FNYEAQ (reference sequence). The CDR3 length is 17 residues. CDR3 sequence: CASSEEGGVGLGKPQHF. DNA for the CDR3: TGTGCTAGCAGCGAAGAGGGCGGGGTAGGGCTTGGCAAGCCCCAGCATTTT. Based on the CDR3 plus reference TRBV7-7 and TRBJ1-5, the full variable domain is GAGVSQSPRYKVTKRGQDVTLRCDPISSHATLYWYQQALGQGPEFLTYFNYEAQPDKSGLPSDRFSAERPEGSISTLTIQRTEQRDSAMYRCASSEEGGVGLGKPQHFGDGTRLSIL.

The CDR3: CASSQGAGNTIYF. The CDR3 nucleotides read TGTGCCAGCTCACAGGGGGCTGGAAACACCATATATTTT. V gene TRBV18 combines with J gene TRBJ1-3; TRBD1 is a possible D gene (6 bases). With 4 bases removed from V and 2 bases from J, the gap between germline ends came to 6 bases. CDR1 is KGHSH and CDR2 is LQKENI in the germline V gene. The CDR3 has 13 amino acids.

The V gene is TRBV11-3, the J gene TRBJ2-5; 10 bases match TRBD2. This CDR3 is built from 15 residues. Germline trimming cut 4 bases from V and 5 bases from J; bases unmatched to any gene: 7. CDR1 is SGHNT, CDR2 YENEEA, per germline. The CDR3 DNA follows: TGTGCCAGCAGCTGGGCTAGCGGGAGTCATGAGACCCAGTACTTC. Translating it yields CASSWASGSHETQYF.

The chain recombines TRBV5-4 with TRBJ1-2; D remains unclear. Looked up from germline, CDR1 is SGHNT and CDR2 is YYREEE (reference sequence). The germline V and J ends were trimmed by 4 bases and 5 bases, with 21 bases remaining between them. The CDR3 covers 16 residues. The DNA for the CDR3 is TGTGCCAGCAGCCCAACTAGGACCGGGATCGGGTATGGCTACACCTTC. This translates into CASSPTRTGIGYGYTF.